The 26 T cell receptor beta chains reported below all come from one sample, sequenced in a study of regulatory T cells in long-lasting Graves disease. The time point here: newly diagnosed GD, antithyroid drugs for less than 3 months. The TCR library was made from RNA extracted from PBMCs. According to the study, TCR beta libraries were built with iRepertoire HTBI primers and CDR3-region Arm-PCR. TCRdb re-called the multiplex PCR reads with MiXCR, one entry per CDR3 protein. Among 440,000 or so distinct CDR3 sequences listed, about 16% were seen once. The sample was also linked to a second study, of T cells in Graves' hyperthyroidism and ophthalmopathy.

Here the sequenced sample was peripheral blood mononuclear cells (PBMCs), taken at new diagnosis, from a patient treated with antithyroid drugs. Receptor source: a woman aged 25 to 39 with Graves disease.

The chain is built from TRBV29-1 and TRBJ2-1; D might be TRBD1 (5 bases). CDR1 SQVTM and CDR2 ANQGSEA come from the germline V gene. The V gene lost 2 bases and the J gene lost 6 bases, with 11 bases spanning the gap. This CDR3 is built from 13 residues. The CDR3 nucleotides are TGCAGCGTTGAAAGGGGCAGCCCCAATGAGCAGTTCTTC. This codes for CSVERGSPNEQFF.

This clonotype was counted ten times or more. V gene TRBV6-1 combines with J gene TRBJ2-3, with 14 nucleotides matching TRBD2. The DNA matches TRBJ2-5 better at its end, which makes the J call doubtful. Germline V lookup: CDR1 MNHNS, CDR2 SASEGT. The CDR3 totals 16 residues. CDR3 sequence: CASSRTSGRRFATQYF. The DNA of the CDR3 is TGTGCCAGCAGCAGGACTAGCGGGAGGCGGTTCGCGACCCAGTACTTC.

The chain recombines TRBV19 with TRBJ2-3; 11 positions agree with TRBD2. V lost 3 bases, J lost 4 bases, and 3 bases stayed unmatched. CDR1 LNHDA and CDR2 SQIVND come from the germline V gene (reference sequence). The CDR3 runs 15 residues. The CDR3 protein is CASSIVAGGPDTQYF. CDR3 coding DNA: TGTGCCAGTAGTATTGTAGCGGGAGGGCCAGATACGCAGTATTTT. Looking up the rest from reference TRBV19 and TRBJ2-3 gives the full variable domain: DGGITQSPKYLFRKEGQNVTLSCEQNLNHDAMYWYRQDPGQGLRLIYYSQIVNDFQKGDIAEGYSVSREKKESFPLTVTSAQKNPTAFYLCASSIVAGGPDTQYFGPGTRLTVL.

This clonotype was counted at least ten times. The chain is built from TRBV12-3 or TRBV12-4 and TRBJ2-7, with 7 bases fitting TRBD1. The CDR3 is 14 amino acids. With 8 bases clipped from V and 3 bases from J, the junction kept 10 bases outside the gene matches. Here the CDR3 reads CASLEGAGYYEQYF. The CDR3 DNA is TGTGCCAGCCTCGAGGGGGCAGGGTACTACGAGCAGTACTTC.

The sample holds many counts of this clonotype. The rearrangement links TRBV20-1 to TRBJ2-3; 9 nucleotides match TRBD1. V dropped 4 bases and J dropped 6; count of bases not matched to a gene: 8. This CDR3 is 14 amino acids long. Germline loops: CDR1 DFQATT, CDR2 SNEGSKA (reference sequence). CDR3 in DNA: TGCAGTGCTACCCCGGGACAGGGCAAGGATACGCAGTATTTT. Translation: CSATPGQGKDTQYF.

This clonotype was picked up a small number of times. This chain links TRBV14 with TRBJ2-3; D is uncertain. The CDR3 is 14 amino acids. The germline CDR1 and CDR2 sequences are SGHDN and FVKESK. Trimming took 0 bases from V and 5 from J, leaving 9 bases between them. CDR3 sequence reads: CASSQEGPGDTQYF. DNA for the CDR3: TGTGCCAGCAGCCAAGAAGGTCCCGGAGATACGCAGTATTTT.

Notes on this clonotype: This may be a read error, as it is one base from a much larger clone. The chain combines TRBV11-2 with TRBJ1-6; D gene ambiguous. Germline V gene sequence: CDR1 SGHAT, CDR2 FQNNGV. The CDR3 consists of 14 residues. For the CDR3, the DNA is TGTGCCTGCAGCTTACCGGGGAACAATTCACCCCTCCACTTT. This gives the protein CACSLPGNNSPLHF.

This clonotype was seen ten or more times. The chain couples TRBV2 to TRBJ1-5; maybe TRBD1 (5 bases). CDR3 size: 13 residues. V was shortened by 2 bases and J by 6 bases, with 8 bases between the two germline ends. The V gene's germline CDR1 is SNHLY and CDR2 FYNNEI. CDR3 amino acids: CASSERGTQPQHF. The CDR3 DNA reads as TGTGCCAGCAGTGAACGAGGGACTCAGCCCCAGCATTTT. The entire variable domain, with the rest obtained from reference TRBV2 and TRBJ1-5, is as follows: EPEVTQTPSHQVTQMGQEVILRCVPISNHLYFYWYRQILGQKVEFLVSFYNNEISEKSEIFDDQFSVERPDGSNFTLKIRSTKLEDSAMYFCASSERGTQPQHFGDGTRLSIL.

This clonotype was counted many times. The chain is built from TRBV6-2 or TRBV6-3 and TRBJ2-4; D is uncertain. The CDR3 has 14 amino acids. The V gene's germline CDR1 is MNHEY and CDR2 SVGEGT. Trimming took 1 base from V and 1 from J, leaving 5 bases between them. CDR3 region: CASSYYAAKNIQYF. The CDR3 coding sequence is TGTGCCAGCAGTTACTATGCCGCCAAAAACATTCAGTACTTC.

The rearrangement links TRBV11-2 to TRBJ2-5, with D maybe TRBD2 (6 bases). CDR1 and CDR2 (germline): SGHAT, FQNNGV. V lost 7 bases, J lost 5 bases, and 23 bases lay in between. The CDR3 covers 16 residues. The CDR3 DNA is TGTGCCAGCACCCCAGGTAGCGGCCAAAAGAGGGAGACCCAGTACTTC. The encoded protein is CASTPGSGQKRETQYF.

About this clonotype: At one of its ends the junction is not consistent with the germline gene, which may arise from a read error. The J gene is TRBJ1-5, the V gene TRBV28; the D is unclear. Germline V gene sequence: CDR1 MDHEN, CDR2 SYDVKM. The CDR3 runs 11 residues. CDR3: CASCKPQLQHF. CDR3 nucleotides: TGTGCCAGCTGCAAGCCGCAGCTCCAGCATTTT.

This clonotype was counted ten times or more. The genes are TRBV20-1 and TRBJ1-1; the D is unclear. Germline CDR1 and CDR2: DFQATT and SNEGSKA (reference sequence). V lost 0 bases to trimming and J lost 11 bases, with 13 bases between them. The CDR3 runs to 12 residues. CDR3: CSARDLVGRAFF. The CDR3 DNA sequence: TGCAGTGCTAGAGATCTCGTTGGGCGGGCTTTCTTT.

This clonotype has more than one count but fewer than ten. The chain employs TRBV7-2 and TRBJ2-2; D uncertain. The ends were cut back, 6 bases at V and 1 base at J, with 9 bases in the middle. CDR3 size: 14 residues. The V gene's germline CDR1 is SGHTA and CDR2 FQGNSA. CDR3 sequence reads: CASRELVNTGELFF. The CDR3 DNA follows: TGTGCCAGCAGGGAATTGGTGAACACCGGGGAGCTGTTTTTT.

There are a few counts of this clonotype. A much larger clone lies one base from this, so it may be a read error. J is TRBJ2-2 and V is TRBV11-2; 7 positions agree with TRBD1. The CDR3 sequence is 15 residues long. Germline lookup yields CDR1 SGHAT and CDR2 FQNNGV. CDR3 region: CASRGPGPGGGELLF. Here the CDR3 DNA reads TGTGCCAGCAGGGGACCTGGGCCAGGGGGTGGGGAGCTGCTTTTT.

This clonotype was seen many times. This rearrangement joins TRBV2 to TRBJ2-1; weak D call: TRBD2 (6 bases). Germline values: CDR1 SNHLY, CDR2 FYNNEI. The CDR3 extends over 13 amino acids. V lost 7 bases to trimming and J lost 4 bases, with 11 bases between them. Here the CDR3 reads CASNGSPYNEQFF. DNA of the CDR3: TGTGCCAGCAACGGGAGTCCATACAATGAGCAGTTCTTC.

The sample holds one count of this clonotype. This clone may be a read error of a much larger clone one base away. The chain recombines TRBV2 with TRBJ2-1; maybe TRBD2 (5 bases). The DNA end lines up better with TRBJ2-5; the J call may be wrong. Germline V CDR1 and CDR2: SNHLY, FYNNEI. CDR3 size: 16 residues. For the CDR3, the DNA is TGTGCCAGCAGGCCCGGGGTTAGCAGGAGCCAAGAGACCCAGTACTTC. Translation gives CASRPGVSRSQETQYF.

Only a few counts were recorded for this clonotype. The rearrangement joins TRBV9 to TRBJ2-1, with no clear D. This CDR3 contains 14 residues. Germline loops: CDR1 SGDLS, CDR2 YYNGEE. V was cut by 0 bases and J by 3 bases, with 7 bases left in between. The CDR3 spells CASSVEADYNEQFF. DNA of the CDR3: TGTGCCAGCAGCGTAGAGGCGGACTACAATGAGCAGTTCTTC.

This clonotype appeared many times. The CDR3 is CSAGGADSQGQYF. The CDR3 coding sequence is TGCAGTGCGGGGGGAGCCGACTCCCAGGGGCAGTACTTC. The chain links TRBV20-1 to TRBJ2-7; weak D call: TRBD2 (6 bases). The CDR3 sequence is 13 residues long. The V end lost 6 bases, the J end lost 9 bases, and 21 bases lay between the germline ends. Germline CDR1 and CDR2: DFQATT and SNEGSKA (reference sequence).

This clonotype was detected a few times. The V and J genes are TRBV18 and TRBJ1-5; D might be TRBD1 (5 bases). Germline CDR1 and CDR2: KGHSH and LQKENI. The CDR3 spans 15 residues. Trimming stripped 0 bases from V and 0 bases from J, with 6 bases between. The CDR3 DNA reads TGTGCCAGCTCACCACCGGGGCTTAGCAATCAGCCCCAGCATTTT. Its protein is CASSPPGLSNQPQHF.

Ten or more counts support this clonotype. The genes are TRBV20-1 and TRBJ2-1; TRBD2 matches 10 bases. The CDR3 is made up of 15 amino acids. Germline V gives CDR1 DFQATT, CDR2 SNEGSKA (reference sequence). Trimming took 1 base from V and 8 from J; bases not matched to a gene: 8. The CDR3 loop reads CSARALAGDRDEQFF. The CDR3 region has the DNA TGCAGTGCTAGAGCCCTAGCGGGAGATAGAGATGAGCAGTTCTTC.

This clonotype was detected only a few times. The rearrangement joins TRBV29-1 to TRBJ2-3; D might be TRBD1 or TRBD2, each matching 5 bases. From germline, CDR1 is SQVTM and CDR2 ANQGSEA. The CDR3 is made up of 13 amino acids. Here the CDR3 DNA reads TGCAGTTCCTTTGGGGGAAACACAGATACGCAGTATTTT. It codes for CSSFGGNTDTQYF.

The table lists this clonotype with many counts. The CDR3: CASSLQGHTEAFF. Here the CDR3 DNA reads TGTGCCAGCAGTCTACAGGGACACACTGAAGCTTTCTTT. The V call is TRBV27, the J call TRBJ1-1; maybe TRBD1 (6 bases). The CDR3 runs 13 residues. Trimming pared 5 bases from V and 3 bases from J, leaving 10 bases between. The germline gives CDR1 MNHEY, CDR2 SMNVEV (reference sequence).

This clonotype came up a few times. The chain is built from TRBV19 and TRBJ1-5, with 7 bases matching TRBD1. The V gene's germline CDR1 is LNHDA and CDR2 SQIVND (reference sequence). Trimming took 9 bases from V and 0 from J; bases not matched to a gene: 8. CDR3 length: 15 residues. The CDR3 DNA reads as TGTGCCAGCATGGACAGGAGCTATAGCAATCAGCCCCAGCATTTT. Translated, it gives CASMDRSYSNQPQHF.

Ten or more counts support this clonotype. This sequence joins TRBV18 and TRBJ2-7; D may match TRBD1 or TRBD2 (5 bases each). Looked up from germline, CDR1 is KGHSH and CDR2 is LQKENI. The V gene lost 3 bases and the J gene lost 2 bases, with 11 bases spanning the gap. The CDR3 has 14 amino acids. Here the CDR3 reads CASSPEGSAYEQYF. The CDR3 coding sequence is TGTGCCAGCTCACCCGAGGGGTCAGCCTACGAGCAGTACTTC.

This clonotype was recorded many times. The CDR3 loop is CASRMLEPLNEQFF. The CDR3 DNA reads as TGTGCCAGCAGAATGCTAGAACCTCTCAATGAGCAGTTCTTC. This chain uses TRBV28 with TRBJ2-1; the D is unclear. Trimming removed 6 bases at V and 6 bases at J, with 15 bases between. This CDR3 is built from 14 residues. CDR1 and CDR2 (germline): MDHEN, SYDVKM.

J is TRBJ1-1 and V is TRBV2; D may be TRBD1 (5 bases). Germline CDR1 reads SNHLY; CDR2 reads FYNNEI. The CDR3 is 14 amino acids. Trimming removed 6 bases from V and 4 bases from J, with 15 bases in between. CDR3 protein: CASRAGGAGTEAFF. For the CDR3, the DNA is TGTGCCAGCAGGGCGGGGGGTGCGGGCACTGAAGCTTTCTTT. Together with reference TRBV2 and TRBJ1-1, the CDR3 gives the full variable domain: EPEVTQTPSHQVTQMGQEVILRCVPISNHLYFYWYRQILGQKVEFLVSFYNNEISEKSEIFDDQFSVERPDGSNFTLKIRSTKLEDSAMYFCASRAGGAGTEAFFGQGTRLTVV.